The clone carrying this TCR beta chain was picked up a small number of times. The target antigen is unknown. The data were taken from a study of post-analysis software for immune sequencing data. Study in general: In terms of disease course, relapsing-remitting, secondary progressive and progressive-relapsing multiple sclerosis were included. Study-level results: Included in a set of a handful of TRBV segments more frequent in patients than controls were TRBV5-6, TRBV5-1 and TRBV20-1. Controls showed significantly higher normalized Chao1 diversity than did multiple sclerosis patients. Same-batch preparations were strongly co-clustered by F measure.

Unique molecular identifiers were carried by the TCR beta cDNA libraries. When 1 to 10 million T cells were used, they gave 500,000 or so cDNA molecules. One entry per CDR3 protein, called by TCRdb with MiXCR from the PCR reads. The data show some 370,000 distinct CDR3 sequences, roughly 35% seen once. After removal of 0 bases from V and 5 bases from J, the junction contained 5 bases not matched to a gene. Per germline, CDR1 SGHRS and CDR2 YFSETQ. This CDR3 has 16 amino acids. Sample: blood. This chain links TRBV5-1 with TRBJ2-3; TRBD2 aligns across 11 bases. This clonotype was sampled from a girl aged 10 to 17 with multiple sclerosis. CDR3 coding DNA: TGCGCCAGCAGCTTGGGAACTACTAGCGGGGGAGATACGCAGTATTTT. It yields the protein CASSLGTTSGGDTQYF.